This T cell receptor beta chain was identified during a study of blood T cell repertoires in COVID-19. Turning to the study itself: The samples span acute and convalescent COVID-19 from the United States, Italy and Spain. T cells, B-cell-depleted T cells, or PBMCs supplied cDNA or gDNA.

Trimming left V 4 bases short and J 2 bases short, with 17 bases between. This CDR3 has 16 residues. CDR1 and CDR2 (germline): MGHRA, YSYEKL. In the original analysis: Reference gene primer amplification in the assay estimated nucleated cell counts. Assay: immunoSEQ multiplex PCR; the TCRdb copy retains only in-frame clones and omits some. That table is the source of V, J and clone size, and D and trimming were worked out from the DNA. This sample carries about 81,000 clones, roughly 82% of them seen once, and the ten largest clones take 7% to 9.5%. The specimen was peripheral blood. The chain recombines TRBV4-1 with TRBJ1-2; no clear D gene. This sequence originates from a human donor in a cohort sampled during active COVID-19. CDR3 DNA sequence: TGCGCCAGCAGCCCCCTTCTGAATCCCGGGAACTATGGCTACACCTTC. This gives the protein CASSPLLNPGNYGYTF.